This T cell receptor beta chain came from a study of beta chain features in type 1 diabetes listed by TCRdb under 2018. Some background on the complete study: No differences in mean age, gender distribution, total cell number or subset yield were found between patients and healthy donors. A total of around 110,000,000 sorted cells were examined across all samples, and RNA yield correlated strongly with the number of cells per subset. The study compared TCRB repertoires of sorted circulating CD4+ T cell subsets between recently diagnosed type 1 diabetes patients and matched healthy donors. Regulatory and stem cell-like memory subsets were isolated from only 8 patients and roughly 8 healthy donors, whereas naive and central memory subsets came from all 30 or so donors. Summary of the overall study and its limitations: HLA sub-analyses involved small numbers of individuals, so any influence of HLA type on TCRB rearrangement remained unresolved. A moderate but significant shortening of TCRB CDR3 length was observed in type 1 diabetes patients in all four CD4+ subsets. At VDJ recombination sites, type 1 diabetes patients had fewer insertions and more deleted nucleotides, which implies abnormalities in thymic rearrangement. Shorter templates might have been favored by PCR, but patient and control samples were amplified and corrected together, so both groups would have been affected equally by any skew. Because cDNA was sequenced instead of genomic DNA, highly expressing activated cells could be over-represented, though the groups showed no difference in activation or CD3 levels. Naive, central memory and regulatory TCRB repertoires appeared to be more alike among patients than among healthy donors.

V is clipped by 2 bases and J by 5 bases, and the sequence between their germline boundaries is 15 bases long. Via the germline V gene, CDR1 is SNHLY and CDR2 FYNNEI. From the cysteine through the phenylalanine, the CDR3 covers 15 amino acids. The DNA shown is the 45-base CDR3, in frame from base 1. A single peripheral blood draw of about 116 mL on average was collected from each donor into heparinised tubes. A BD FACSAria II and a panel including CD45RO, CCR7, CD25, CD127, CD95 and CD27 were used to sort naive, central memory, regulatory and stem cell-like memory CD4+ T cells. Every sorted population had a purity above 95%. Right away, PBMCs were isolated by Lymphoprep density gradient centrifugation and were stained directly, with no culture step. Samples were stained and sorted in pairs, with one healthy donor and one patient per experiment, so that batch effects were minimized. This clone has a handful of counts. The antigen it recognizes is unknown. No base quality information exists; no much larger clone differs at one position.

The entire isolated RNA was reverse transcribed using the High Capacity cDNA Reverse Transcription Kit, and thus expressed TCRB transcripts were sequenced. Deep immunoSEQ sequencing was performed on naive, central memory and regulatory T cell samples, with an average of roughly 4 million total reads per sample. Sorted cells were lysed in RLT buffer and RNA was extracted with DNase-treated RNeasy Micro or Mini kits, depending on cell number. To prevent cross-contamination, every cell subset was processed on its own, while patient and healthy donor samples were processed together. Using the immunoSEQ multiplex PCR, TCRB sequences were amplified from cDNA into 87-bp fragments spanning the CDR3 region. Sequencing of the amplicons was performed on the Illumina HiSeq platform. The authors processed their data as follows. Synthetic template baselines were used to correct PCR bias computationally, reads within Hamming distance 2 were collapsed, and singletons that could not be merged were discarded. Reads were aligned against IMGT to assign V, D and J genes, CDR3 length and insertions or deletions at six rearrangement sites. Within each subset, clonotype counts were normalized to the number of sorted cells before true diversity and Gini coefficients were calculated with the tcR R package. Repertoire sharing was quantified using the overlap coefficient calculated on TCRB nucleotide sequences. TCRdb stores this immuneACCESS table with in-frame sequences only. Part of the clones is absent; in the studies checked, under half of the shortfall reflects unresolved V genes, and no reason is known for the rest. Clone size and the V and J calls come from that table; the DNA yielded D and trimming. The sample data list 250,000 to 350,000 clones, and about 15% of these were observed just once. Over 5% of the sample is held by the ten biggest clonotypes.

This receptor was identified in a man aged 25 to 40 in good health. Sequenced: central memory CD4+ T cells from blood. The chain employs TRBV2 and TRBJ1-2; TRBD1 is perhaps the D gene, given 6 matching bases. The sequenced DNA: TGTGCCAGCAGTGAATGGAAGGGGGTTGAGTATGGCTACACCTTC. It codes for CASSEWKGVEYGYTF.